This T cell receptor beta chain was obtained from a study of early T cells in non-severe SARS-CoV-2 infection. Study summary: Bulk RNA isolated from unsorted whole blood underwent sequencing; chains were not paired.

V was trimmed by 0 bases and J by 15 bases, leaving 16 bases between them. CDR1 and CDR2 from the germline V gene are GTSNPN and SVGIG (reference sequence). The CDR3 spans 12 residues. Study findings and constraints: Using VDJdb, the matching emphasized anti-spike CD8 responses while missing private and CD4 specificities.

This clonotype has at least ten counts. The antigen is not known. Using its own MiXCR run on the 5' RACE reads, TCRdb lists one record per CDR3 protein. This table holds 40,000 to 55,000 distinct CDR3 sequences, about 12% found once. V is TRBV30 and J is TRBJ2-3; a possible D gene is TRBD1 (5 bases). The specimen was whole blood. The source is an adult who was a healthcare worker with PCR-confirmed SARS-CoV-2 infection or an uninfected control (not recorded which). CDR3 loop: CAWSVLIGHGYF. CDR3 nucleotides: TGTGCCTGGAGTGTACTGATCGGACATGGTTATTTT.